The rows below give T cell receptor beta chains drawn from one sample of a study of identical twins. TCRdb redid the calling of the 5' RACE reads with MiXCR, one entry per CDR3 protein. Counted here are more than 600,000 distinct CDR3 sequences, roughly 18% occurring once; the ten biggest clones make up over 10%. The sample also formed part of further work on T cells expressing NK-cell markers.

Sequenced input: PBMCs. These receptors were obtained from a woman aged 18-29 years in good health. Each CDR3 is given with its conserved first and last residue. The D gene is left open where the match is weak. The listing skips clone size in some rows; elsewhere it reads once, few, many or a size class.

.,.,TRBV5-1,TRBJ2-3,TGCGCCAGCAGCTTTAAGGGGGGGGGCTTCACAGATACGCAGTATTTT,CASSFKGGGFTDTQYF
.,many,TRBV10-3,TRBJ2-3,TGTGCCATCAGTGAGTCCCGAGATACGCAGTATTTT,CAISESRDTQYF
TRBD2,few,TRBV12-3/TRBV12-4,TRBJ2-7,TGTGCCAGCAGCACCCGGGGCAGCGGGAGCCACGAGCAGTACTTC,CASSTRGSGSHEQYF
TRBD1,.,TRBV10-3,TRBJ2-7,TGTGCCATCAGTGAGTCTGGACAGGGCGGGTACTTC,CAISESGQGGYF
TRBD2,.,TRBV5-5,TRBJ2-5,TGTGCCAGCAGCTTTGGACTAGCGGGGAGTGAGACCCAGTACTTC,CASSFGLAGSETQYF
.,few,TRBV7-2,TRBJ2-3,TGTGCCAGCAGCTTAGGGTTCGGCGCAGATACGCAGTATTTT,CASSLGFGADTQYF
TRBD2,few,TRBV20-1,TRBJ2-7,TGCAGTGCCGGCCCTCAAGCGGGGGAGCAGTACTTC,CSAGPQAGEQYF
TRBD1,.,TRBV7-9,TRBJ2-1,TGTGCCAGCAGCCAGACAGGGGACCAAGGGTTCTTC,CASSQTGDQGFF
TRBD2,.,TRBV20-1,TRBJ2-3,TGCAGTGCTATAGAAGGGACTATTTTCACAGATACGCAGTATTTT,CSAIEGTIFTDTQYF
.,.,TRBV7-8,TRBJ2-3,TGTGCCAGCAGAAAACCGGGGGTGGGAGATACGCAGTATTTT,CASRKPGVGDTQYF
.,few,TRBV20-1,TRBJ2-3,TGCAGTGGCCTTTGGGACCCCGTCCTTCAGAATACGCAGTATTTT,CSGLWDPVLQNTQYF